The clone carrying this TCR beta chain was counted at least ten times. The target antigen is unknown. The data originate from a study of response to subunit inactivated influenza vaccine. MiXCR was run by TCRdb on the RT-PCR reads, yielding one entry per CDR3 protein. The sample holds hundreds of thousands of distinct CDR3 sequences, approximately 17% seen once. Whole-study results and caveats: Every seasonal influenza vaccination brings in few new T cells, the authors suggested.

Trimming removed 7 bases from V and 5 bases from J, with 17 bases in between. The germline V gene encodes CDR1 SQVTM and CDR2 ANQGSEA. The CDR3 loop spans 13 amino acids. The sample in question was CD4+ T cells sorted from PBMCs, obtained 23 months after vaccination. This TCR was recovered from a man between 50 and 69 years old who received an inactivated influenza vaccine. The V and J genes are TRBV29-1 and TRBJ2-5; a possible D gene is TRBD1 (7 bases). CDR3 DNA: TGCAGCGGCGGACAGGTCGCGGGGGAGACCCAGTACTTC. Translating it yields CSGGQVAGETQYF.